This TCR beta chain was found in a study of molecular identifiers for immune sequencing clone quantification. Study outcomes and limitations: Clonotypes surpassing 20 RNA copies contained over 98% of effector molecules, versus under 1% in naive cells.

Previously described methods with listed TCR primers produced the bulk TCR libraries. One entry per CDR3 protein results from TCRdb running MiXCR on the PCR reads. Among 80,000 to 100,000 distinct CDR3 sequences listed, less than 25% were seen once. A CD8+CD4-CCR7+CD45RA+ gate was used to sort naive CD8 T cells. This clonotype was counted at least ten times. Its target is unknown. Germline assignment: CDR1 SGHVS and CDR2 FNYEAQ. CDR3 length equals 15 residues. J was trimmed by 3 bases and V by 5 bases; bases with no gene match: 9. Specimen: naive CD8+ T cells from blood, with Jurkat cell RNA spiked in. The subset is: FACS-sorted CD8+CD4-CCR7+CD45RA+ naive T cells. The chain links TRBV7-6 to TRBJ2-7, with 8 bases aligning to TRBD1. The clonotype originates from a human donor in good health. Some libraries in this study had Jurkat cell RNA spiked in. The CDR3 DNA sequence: TGTGCCAGCAGCGGCGCGGCAGGGGGCTTCTACGAGCAGTACTTC. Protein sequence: CASSGAAGGFYEQYF.